The rows below give T cell receptor beta chains drawn from one sample of a study of post-analysis software for immune sequencing data. TCRdb reanalysed the PCR reads using MiXCR and keeps one entry per CDR3 protein. The data contain hundreds of thousands of distinct CDR3 sequences, 25% to 30% of them singletons. The sequencing sample was made of blood. The origin of the receptors is a girl between 5 and 17 years old with multiple sclerosis. Each CDR3 is given with its conserved first and last residue. Fields, in order: V gene, J gene, CDR3 protein.

>TRBV4-1|TRBJ1-4
CASSQDHFGGKLFF
>TRBV20-1|TRBJ2-5
CSARDPHRRFSGKETQYF
>TRBV28|TRBJ2-7
CASSTSVRPQYF
>TRBV7-2|TRBJ2-7
CASRPQGTLPYEQYF
>TRBV15|TRBJ2-7
CATSRDRLFSYEQYF
>TRBV28|TRBJ1-6
CASSFKQYNSPLHF
>TRBV7-9|TRBJ2-1
CASSPSGDEQFF
>TRBV20-1|.
CSANSGTYEQYF
>TRBV6-9|TRBJ2-7
CASSYSDCRDRAYEQYF
>TRBV6-5|TRBJ2-6
CASSYVGRISGANVLTF
>TRBV10-3|TRBJ2-5
CAISERQETQYF
>TRBV4-3|TRBJ2-3
CASSQEGPTDTQYF
>TRBV12-3/TRBV12-4|TRBJ1-6
CASSWRDRPSSPLHF
>TRBV12-3/TRBV12-4|TRBJ2-1
CASSLGTGPYNEQFF
>TRBV28|TRBJ1-4
CASSSSGLLQKLFF
>TRBV9|TRBJ2-3
CASSPTSGRSTDTQYF
>TRBV12-3/TRBV12-4|TRBJ1-6
CASNLNNSPLHF
>TRBV6-1|TRBJ2-3
CANSEAPAGAYTADTQYF
>TRBV3-1|TRBJ2-5
CASSQDLDPGQKYF
>TRBV7-2|TRBJ1-2
CASSLVPSRTANYGYTF
>TRBV12-3/TRBV12-4|TRBJ1-6
CASRPGGRDDSPLHF
>TRBV19|TRBJ2-5
CASSGTSGVWTQYF
>TRBV27|TRBJ1-3
CASSSNSRGRGNTIYF
>TRBV5-1|TRBJ2-7
CASSPRGREGQGEQYF
>TRBV2|TRBJ2-7
CARGLLNEQYF
>TRBV25-1|TRBJ1-6
CASLGQGGSPLHF
>TRBV10-3|TRBJ1-2
CAISAYWLQGGEGYTF
>TRBV7-6|TRBJ2-2
CASSLARGRELFF
>TRBV7-9|TRBJ2-2
CASSPLRTGELFF
>TRBV10-1|TRBJ1-1
CASSATGGSQNTEAFF
>TRBV7-9|TRBJ2-3
CASSFAGSTDTQYF
>TRBV5-4|TRBJ2-7
CASSLARSAGAYEQYF
>TRBV3-1|TRBJ2-5
CASSLWTGEDQETQYF
>TRBV7-2|TRBJ1-1
CASSLGQGPREAFF
>TRBV6-5|TRBJ2-7
CASSSSGRGTYEQYF
>TRBV12-3/TRBV12-4|TRBJ1-2
CASSLGMGNYGYTF
>TRBV28|.
CASTHRVKDYEQYF
>TRBV7-2|TRBJ2-1
CASSQGPGLVQFF
>TRBV28|TRBJ2-7
CASSSRDSTYEQYF
>TRBV29-1|TRBJ2-1
CSVEGTFVRDEQFF
>TRBV7-2|TRBJ2-1
CASSLSSGPGASCNEQFF
>TRBV9|TRBJ2-1
CASSLYGIAQAYNEQFF
>TRBV19|TRBJ2-3
CASSLGTSGGLYTQYF
>TRBV4-1|TRBJ2-5
CASSHDPGPMREQYF
>TRBV27|TRBJ2-2
CASGLAGPNTGELFF
>TRBV7-2|TRBJ2-1
CASSLKFLQGIGMETQFF
>TRBV21-1|TRBJ2-3
CASSKEDSRRDTDTQYF
>TRBV11-2|TRBJ2-1
CASSSSNERINEQFF
>TRBV3-1|TRBJ2-7
CASSQGDCYEQYF
>TRBV6-5|TRBJ2-1
CASSYTYRNEQFF
>TRBV12-3/TRBV12-4|TRBJ1-5
CASSMDLGNQPQHF
>TRBV4-3|TRBJ2-1
CASSQNRGSEQFF
>TRBV7-2|TRBJ2-7
CASSWSGSTYEQYF
>TRBV20-1|TRBJ2-1
CSATSHEQFF
>TRBV20-1|TRBJ1-1
CSADGTAGVGTEAFF
>TRBV15|TRBJ2-5
CATSEGRQGPLETQYF
>TRBV7-2|TRBJ2-7
CASSLMRGLPYEQYF
>TRBV20-1|TRBJ2-5
CSASSTSVGQETQYF
>TRBV7-9|TRBJ2-2
CASSFGSAYTGELFF